The 3 T cell receptor beta chains listed next were all sequenced from one sample in a study of vaccination effects on CD4 cells after COVID-19. Their cognate antigens are unknown. With the ViraFEST assay, the study expanded antigen-specific CD4+ T cells using viral peptide pools, then sequenced them. Following culture for roughly 10 days, CD4+ T cells were isolated. Vaccine recipients had no previous SARS-CoV-2 infection; their nucleocapsid antibodies were negative. Sequencing was performed with immunoSEQ multiplex PCR; in TCRdb, only in-frame clones are kept and a portion is missing. Counted here are more than 40,000 clones, 70% to 80% occurring once; the ten biggest clones make up more than 10%. The source material was CD4+ T cells from PBMCs cultured with SARS-CoV-2 spike peptides, sampled before COVID-19 vaccination. These receptors came from a human donor who received a COVID-19 vaccine.

This clone was observed a single time. The chain joins TRBV5-6 to TRBJ2-7; TRBD2 might be the D (5 bases). The ends were cut back, 4 bases at V and 9 bases at J, with 17 bases in the middle. CDR1 and CDR2 from the germline V gene are SGHDT and YYEEEE. This CDR3 is built from 13 residues. The CDR3, as DNA: TGTGCCAGCAGCAAATGGACCGACTATGTGCAGTACGTC. Translation: CASSKWTDYVQYV.

The genes are TRBV6-4 and TRBJ2-3; no clear D gene. V shed 2 bases and J shed 4 bases, with 7 bases lying between them. Germline CDR1 MRHNA, CDR2 SNTAGT. The CDR3 runs to 13 residues. CDR3 nucleotides: TGTGCCAGCAGTGACGCCGCTTCAGATACGCAGTATTTT. Protein product: CASSDAASDTQYF.

This chain connects TRBV7-6 to TRBJ1-6; 7 bases match TRBD1. With V trimmed by 0 bases and J by 5 bases, 1 base remained unmatched. The CDR3 runs to 15 residues. Germline loops: CDR1 SGHVS, CDR2 FNYEAQ. As DNA, the CDR3 is TGTGCCAGCAGCTTAGCGGACAGGAATAATTCACCCCTCCACTTT. This encodes CASSLADRNNSPLHF.